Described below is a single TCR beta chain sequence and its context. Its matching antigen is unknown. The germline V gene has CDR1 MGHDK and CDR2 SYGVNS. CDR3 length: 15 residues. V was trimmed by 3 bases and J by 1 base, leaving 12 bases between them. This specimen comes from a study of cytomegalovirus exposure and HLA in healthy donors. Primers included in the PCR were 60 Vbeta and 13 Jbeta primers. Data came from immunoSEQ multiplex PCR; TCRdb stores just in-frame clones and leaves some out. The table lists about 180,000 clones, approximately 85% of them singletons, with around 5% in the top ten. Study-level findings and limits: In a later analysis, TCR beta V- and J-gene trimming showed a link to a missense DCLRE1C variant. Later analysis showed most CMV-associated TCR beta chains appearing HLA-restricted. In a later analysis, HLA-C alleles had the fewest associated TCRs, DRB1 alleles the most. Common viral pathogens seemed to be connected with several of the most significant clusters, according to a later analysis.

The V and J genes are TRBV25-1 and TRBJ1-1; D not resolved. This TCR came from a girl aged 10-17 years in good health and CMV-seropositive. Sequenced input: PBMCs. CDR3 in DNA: TGTGCCAGCAGTGACCTCTCGACGGGGAACACTGAAGCTTTCTTT. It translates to CASSDLSTGNTEAFF.